These T cell receptor beta chains were read from a single sample in a study of shared clonotypes between healthy human individuals. Libraries were prepared by immunoSEQ multiplex PCR; TCRdb keeps only in-frame clonotypes and omits some of them. Of 330,000 or so clones listed, 74% are singletons. Input material: memory CD4+ T cells sorted from blood. The receptors shown here come from a man under 40 in good health. Both conserved end residues are part of each CDR3. Each record gives: clone size, V gene, D gene, J gene, CDR3 protein, CDR3 DNA. The D gene is left open where the match is weak. Clone size is stated in some rows and not others, as once, few, many or a class when expanded.

abundance: NA
v_gene: TRBV5-1
d_gene: NA
j_gene: TRBJ2-1
CDR3aa: CASWDSYNEQFF
CDR3nt: TGCGCCAGTTGGGACTCCTACAATGAGCAGTTCTTC

abundance: NA
v_gene: TRBV2
d_gene: NA
j_gene: TRBJ1-5
CDR3aa: CASTAGSEPQHF
CDR3nt: TGTGCCAGCACGGCAGGGAGTGAGCCCCAGCATTTT

abundance: NA
v_gene: TRBV5-1
d_gene: TRBD1
j_gene: TRBJ2-3
CDR3aa: CASNGQASSTDTQYF
CDR3nt: TGCGCCAGCAACGGACAGGCATCTAGCACAGATACGCAGTATTTT

abundance: NA
v_gene: TRBV5-4
d_gene: TRBD1
j_gene: TRBJ1-1
CDR3aa: CASSPGQVNTEAFF
CDR3nt: TGTGCCAGCAGCCCGGGACAGGTGAACACTGAAGCTTTCTTT

abundance: NA
v_gene: TRBV19
d_gene: NA
j_gene: TRBJ2-2
CDR3aa: CASSIQYLTGELFF
CDR3nt: TGTGCCAGTAGTATTCAGTACCTCACCGGGGAGCTGTTTTTT

abundance: NA
v_gene: TRBV6-1
d_gene: TRBD1
j_gene: TRBJ2-7
CDR3aa: CASSGRTGGFYEQYF
CDR3nt: TGTGCCAGCAGTGGGCGGACAGGGGGCTTCTACGAGCAGTACTTC

abundance: NA
v_gene: TRBV6-1
d_gene: NA
j_gene: TRBJ2-7
CDR3aa: CASSQYREQTYEQYF
CDR3nt: TGTGCCAGCAGCCAGTACAGGGAACAAACCTACGAGCAGTACTTC

abundance: few
v_gene: TRBV6-1
d_gene: NA
j_gene: TRBJ1-5
CDR3aa: CASSEEWGRLGQPQHF
CDR3nt: TGTGCCAGCAGTGAAGAATGGGGGCGGCTCGGGCAGCCCCAGCATTTT

abundance: once
v_gene: TRBV5-1
d_gene: TRBD1
j_gene: TRBJ1-5
CDR3aa: CASSLTGGNQPQHF
CDR3nt: TGCGCCAGCAGCTTGACAGGGGGGAATCAGCCCCAGCATTTT

abundance: NA
v_gene: TRBV27
d_gene: NA
j_gene: TRBJ1-5
CDR3aa: CASSSRSQLGDQPQHF
CDR3nt: TGTGCCAGCAGTTCCCGGAGTCAGCTCGGGGATCAGCCCCAGCATTTT

abundance: NA
v_gene: TRBV19
d_gene: TRBD1
j_gene: TRBJ2-7
CDR3aa: CASSIRDGTGYEQYF
CDR3nt: TGTGCCAGTAGTATACGTGACGGGACAGGATACGAGCAGTACTTC

abundance: NA
v_gene: TRBV5-4
d_gene: NA
j_gene: TRBJ2-7
CDR3aa: CASSLKSWSPYEQYF
CDR3nt: TGTGCCAGCAGCTTGAAATCCTGGAGCCCCTACGAGCAGTACTTC

abundance: NA
v_gene: TRBV28
d_gene: NA
j_gene: TRBJ1-5
CDR3aa: CANSASRGRPQHF
CDR3nt: TGTGCTAATAGTGCCTCTCGGGGGCGGCCCCAGCATTTT

abundance: NA
v_gene: TRBV15
d_gene: TRBD1
j_gene: TRBJ1-5
CDR3aa: CATSSAGTGASNQPQHF
CDR3nt: TGTGCCACCAGCAGCGCCGGGACAGGGGCTAGCAATCAGCCCCAGCATTTT

abundance: NA
v_gene: TRBV10-3
d_gene: NA
j_gene: TRBJ2-1
CDR3aa: CAISARTSPSSYNEQFF
CDR3nt: TGTGCCATCAGTGCCAGGACTTCGCCCAGCTCCTACAATGAGCAGTTCTTC

abundance: NA
v_gene: TRBV5-1
d_gene: NA
j_gene: TRBJ2-3
CDR3aa: CASSLKEGLGDTQYF
CDR3nt: TGCGCCAGCAGCTTGAAGGAGGGCCTTGGAGATACGCAGTATTTT

abundance: NA
v_gene: TRBV11-2
d_gene: NA
j_gene: TRBJ2-7
CDR3aa: CASSLVPQGYYEQYF
CDR3nt: TGTGCCAGCAGCTTAGTTCCCCAAGGTTACTACGAGCAGTACTTC

abundance: NA
v_gene: TRBV30
d_gene: TRBD2
j_gene: TRBJ2-2
CDR3aa: CAWRKAGGPLTGELFF
CDR3nt: TGTGCCTGGAGAAAAGCGGGAGGGCCCCTCACCGGGGAGCTGTTTTTT

abundance: many
v_gene: TRBV5-1
d_gene: TRBD1
j_gene: TRBJ1-4
CDR3aa: CASTSQGAVNEKLFF
CDR3nt: TGCGCCAGCACGTCTCAGGGGGCGGTTAATGAAAAACTGTTTTTT

abundance: NA
v_gene: TRBV15
d_gene: TRBD1
j_gene: TRBJ2-3
CDR3aa: CATSSAKGQFYTDTQYF
CDR3nt: TGTGCCACCAGTAGTGCCAAGGGACAGTTCTACACAGATACGCAGTATTTT

abundance: few
v_gene: TRBV10-3
d_gene: NA
j_gene: TRBJ2-5
CDR3aa: CAISGRGQETQYF
CDR3nt: TGTGCCATCAGTGGGCGGGGCCAAGAGACCCAGTACTTC

abundance: NA
v_gene: TRBV4-2
d_gene: NA
j_gene: TRBJ2-2
CDR3aa: CASSQDQWGLGGELFF
CDR3nt: TGTGCCAGCAGCCAAGATCAATGGGGGCTAGGCGGGGAGCTGTTTTTT

abundance: NA
v_gene: TRBV4-1
d_gene: TRBD2
j_gene: TRBJ2-4
CDR3aa: CASSSSPGLAFLAKNIQYF
CDR3nt: TGCGCCAGCAGCTCTTCTCCGGGACTAGCGTTCCTAGCCAAAAACATTCAGTACTTC

abundance: NA
v_gene: TRBV14
d_gene: NA
j_gene: TRBJ2-1
CDR3aa: CASSKGGSYNEQFF
CDR3nt: TGTGCCAGCAGCAAAGGGGGCTCCTACAATGAGCAGTTCTTC

abundance: few
v_gene: TRBV30
d_gene: NA
j_gene: TRBJ1-1
CDR3aa: CAWSEDRNTEAFF
CDR3nt: TGTGCCTGGAGTGAAGACAGGAACACTGAAGCTTTCTTT

abundance: NA
v_gene: TRBV10-3
d_gene: TRBD1
j_gene: TRBJ2-6
CDR3aa: CATRDRTSGANVLTF
CDR3nt: TGTGCCACACGGGACAGGACCTCTGGGGCCAACGTCCTGACTTTC

abundance: NA
v_gene: TRBV28
d_gene: NA
j_gene: TRBJ2-5
CDR3aa: CASSLWGPQETQYF
CDR3nt: TGTGCCAGCAGTTTGTGGGGGCCACAAGAGACCCAGTACTTC

abundance: once
v_gene: TRBV7-9
d_gene: TRBD1
j_gene: TRBJ2-3
CDR3aa: CASSLAPGTGGWLDTQYF
CDR3nt: TGTGCCAGCAGCTTAGCGCCCGGGACAGGGGGCTGGTTAGATACGCAGTATTTT

abundance: NA
v_gene: TRBV7-2
d_gene: NA
j_gene: TRBJ1-2
CDR3aa: CASSSHRVGYTF
CDR3nt: TGTGCCAGCAGCTCACACAGGGTTGGGTACACCTTC